The rows below give T cell receptor beta chains drawn from one sample of a study of monozygotic twins with inflammatory bowel disease. TCRdb reworked the 5' RACE reads into one entry per CDR3 protein, no DNA. The sample table sets out about 160,000 distinct CDR3 sequences. Sequencing was performed on blood. Every receptor here comes from a human donor with ulcerative colitis or Crohn's disease, or a healthy co-twin of an affected twin (not recorded which). Each CDR3 is given with its conserved first and last residue. Each record gives: V gene, J gene, CDR3 protein.

>TRBV12-3/TRBV12-4|TRBJ2-7
CASSGYSYEQYF
>TRBV6-6|TRBJ1-5
CASSYSRGGTQHF
>TRBV7-6|TRBJ1-1
CASSYGTGGAPEAFF
>TRBV29-1|TRBJ2-2
CSVGQGSTTGELFF
>TRBV20-1|TRBJ1-5
CSASEGGGSNQPQHF
>TRBV12-3/TRBV12-4|TRBJ1-4
CASTRALRGEKLFF
>TRBV29-1|TRBJ2-7
CSVERGGTYEQYF
>TRBV7-2|TRBJ1-2
CARSSTVAGYTF
>TRBV7-3|TRBJ2-3
CASSIGLAGGVDTQYF
>TRBV11-2|TRBJ2-3
CASSSEGPDTQYF
>TRBV14|TRBJ2-1
CASSLPGVEQFF
>TRBV19|TRBJ2-3
CASSSRTSGTDTQYF
>TRBV19|TRBJ2-4
CASSIGATGGGIQYF
>TRBV14|TRBJ2-1
CASSQSRLNEQFF
>TRBV6-6|TRBJ2-1
CASSYSPEQFF
>TRBV27|TRBJ2-6
CASSVRQASGANVLTF
>TRBV3-1|TRBJ1-5
CASSKQLQGQPQHF
>TRBV28|TRBJ2-3
CASTQRGAGTDTQYF
>TRBV5-6|TRBJ2-5
CASSRGRPQETQYF
>TRBV20-1|TRBJ2-7
CSARARKTYEQYF
>TRBV5-1|TRBJ2-7
CASSARTSGSHEQYF
>TRBV6-2/TRBV6-3|TRBJ2-7
CASSLLGPTYEQYF
>TRBV28|TRBJ2-1
CASSLPPPRLNYNEQFF
>TRBV7-8|TRBJ2-7
CASSLALTSGQTYEQYF
>TRBV9|TRBJ2-7
CASSKTSGSLKEQYF
>TRBV6-2/TRBV6-3|TRBJ1-5
CASSYASVGQPQHF
>TRBV7-3|TRBJ2-3
CASSLLAAGGRTDTQYF
>TRBV7-2|TRBJ2-1
CASSLVIAHNEQFF
>TRBV20-1|TRBJ2-2
CSARDPLRGDLAGELFF
>TRBV12-3/TRBV12-4|TRBJ2-1
CASIPPAGGINEQFF
>TRBV12-3/TRBV12-4|TRBJ1-2
CASSLGTGEILRNYGYTF
>TRBV9|TRBJ2-1
CASSSRDTHGNEQFF
>TRBV7-3|TRBJ2-3
CASSLTGRERETKADTQYF
>TRBV24-1|TRBJ2-1
CATSERTSGSRNEQFF
>TRBV5-1|TRBJ2-1
CASSLVLAGYNEQFF
>TRBV28|TRBJ2-2
CASKLGPGFELFF
>TRBV7-3|TRBJ2-1
CASSLNTNDEQFF